The 27 T cell receptor beta chains presented below share a single source sample, sequenced in a study of TIL therapy for anti-PD-1-resistant metastatic lung cancer. Sequencing used immunoSEQ v3. Repertoires were generated with immunoSEQ multiplex PCR, while TCRdb's copy carries only in-frame clones and drops some. Seen here are about 46,000 clones, 80% to 90% observed once, and the top ten hold approximately 5.1%. Time point denoted: pre-treatment sample, taken before nivolumab and TIL therapy. The input for sequencing was blood, taken at baseline. The receptors shown here come from a person aged 25 to 79 with non-small cell lung cancer.

This clone was detected only a few times. V and J are TRBV4-1 and TRBJ1-6; possibly TRBD1 for D (5 bases). CDR1 and CDR2 from the germline V gene are MGHRA and YSYEKL. V lost 0 bases and J 8 bases, leaving 14 bases between the germline ends. The CDR3 spans 16 residues. The CDR3 nucleotides read TGCGCCAGCAGCCAAGATAGAACACAGGCTCATTCACCCCTCCACTTT. It codes for CASSQDRTQAHSPLHF.

V gene TRBV28 combines with J gene TRBJ2-7; tentative D call: TRBD1 (5 bases). The V gene's germline CDR1 is MDHEN and CDR2 SYDVKM. The CDR3 is made up of 14 amino acids. The ends were cut back, 5 bases at V and 6 bases at J, with 17 bases in the middle. The CDR3 sequence: CASSPPLDSPEQYF. CDR3 coding DNA: TGTGCCAGCAGTCCACCCTTAGACAGCCCCGAGCAGTACTTC.

The CDR3 is CASSGVGGYEQYF. The CDR3 DNA reads TGTGCCAGCTCCGGGGTGGGGGGCTACGAGCAGTACTTC. The rearrangement links TRBV27 to TRBJ2-7; a possible D gene is TRBD2 (6 bases). CDR1 MNHEY and CDR2 SMNVEV come from the germline V gene (reference sequence). V was cut by 8 bases and J by 3 bases, with 14 bases left in between. The CDR3 covers 13 residues.

This CDR3 reads CASSSAGQGANGYTF. In DNA, the CDR3 is TGTGCCAGCAGCTCGGCGGGACAGGGGGCGAACGGCTACACCTTC. The genes are TRBV7-2 and TRBJ1-2; 12 nucleotides match TRBD1. Germline-derived CDR1 and CDR2 are SGHTA and FQGNSA. The ends lost 4 bases at V and 8 bases at J; junction bases unmatched: 8. The CDR3 covers 15 residues.

The chain employs TRBV30 and TRBJ1-1; the D gene is possibly TRBD1 (6 bases). The CDR3 contains 13 residues. CDR1 is GTSNPN, CDR2 SVGIG, per germline (reference sequence). V lost 0 bases and J lost 7, with 12 bases in between. Here the CDR3 reads CAWSVWGAGEAFF. CDR3 in DNA: TGTGCCTGGAGTGTATGGGGGGCGGGTGAAGCTTTCTTT.

The chain is built from TRBV7-9 and TRBJ2-5; the match to TRBD2 covers 11 bases. The CDR3 is 19 residues long. The trim removed 6 bases at V and 5 bases at J, leaving 20 bases unmatched. The germline CDR1 and CDR2 sequences are SEHNR and FQNEAQ (reference sequence). The CDR3 DNA reads TGTGCCAGCAGTCCGGTCGGGGCTAGCGGGGGGTCGGGGTTCGAGACCCAGTACTTC. Residues: CASSPVGASGGSGFETQYF.

This clone has a handful of counts. Here the CDR3 DNA reads TGTGCCAGCAGCTTTAGCGGGGCCTTCACAGATACGCAGTATTTT. This encodes CASSFSGAFTDTQYF. The J gene is TRBJ2-3, the V gene TRBV7-9; 8 bases align to TRBD2. Germline V gives CDR1 SEHNR, CDR2 FQNEAQ (reference sequence). J gave up 2 bases and V 3 bases, and 4 bases lay outside the gene matches. The CDR3 consists of 15 residues. The full variable domain, completed using reference TRBV7-9 and TRBJ2-3, is DTGVSQNPRHKITKRGQNVTFRCDPISEHNRLYWYRQTLGQGPEFLTYFQNEAQLEKSRLLSDRFSAERPKGSFSTLEIQRTEQGDSAMYLCASSFSGAFTDTQYFGPGTRLTVL.

The V call is TRBV9, the J call TRBJ1-1, with 9 bases identical to TRBD1. V was clipped by 4 bases and J by 5 bases; unmatched bases: 6. The CDR3 runs 14 residues. CDR1 is SGDLS and CDR2 is YYNGEE in the germline V gene. The CDR3 nucleotides read TGTGCCAGCAGCCCGGGACAGGGCTTTACTGAAGCTTTCTTT. Translation gives CASSPGQGFTEAFF.

The chain recombines TRBV6-5 with TRBJ2-1; the D is unclear. The germline gives CDR1 MNHEY, CDR2 SVGAGI. The CDR3 runs to 13 residues. The V and J ends lost 0 bases and 8 bases respectively, with 8 bases between them. CDR3 protein: CASSYSRKDEQFF. Written as DNA, the CDR3 is TGTGCCAGCAGTTACTCTCGGAAAGATGAGCAGTTCTTC.

This sequence joins TRBV19 and TRBJ2-2; TRBD2 aligns across 8 bases. The CDR3 loop spans 16 amino acids. Unmatched junction bases numbered 5, after V lost 3 bases and J lost 2 bases. Germline V gives CDR1 LNHDA, CDR2 SQIVND (reference sequence). CDR3 nucleotide sequence: TGTGCCAGTAGTATTAATAGCGGGACAAACACCGGGGAGCTGTTTTTT. Encoded protein: CASSINSGTNTGELFF.

V and J are TRBV4-3 and TRBJ2-5; D tentatively reads TRBD1 or TRBD2 (6 bases each). Germline V gene data show CDR1 as LGHNA and CDR2 as YSLEER. V was clipped by 1 base and J by 4 bases, with 10 bases between them. This CDR3 comprises 14 residues. This chain's CDR3 is CASSQGGAGETQYF. DNA for the CDR3: TGCGCCAGCAGCCAAGGGGGGGCGGGAGAGACCCAGTACTTC.

This clone was found a few times. The V gene is TRBV19, the J gene TRBJ2-1, with 11 bases identical to TRBD2. From germline, CDR1 is LNHDA and CDR2 SQIVND (reference sequence). The trim removed 3 bases at V and 5 bases at J, leaving 12 bases unmatched. The CDR3 is 18 residues long. CDR3 DNA: TGTGCCAGTAGTATTGTAGTGAGGAGTAGCGGGAGGGACAATGAGCAGTTCTTC. This encodes CASSIVVRSSGRDNEQFF.

The rearrangement links TRBV27 to TRBJ2-3, with D hard to call. From germline, CDR1 is MNHEY and CDR2 SMNVEV (reference sequence). The V and J ends lost 2 bases and 3 bases respectively, with 6 bases between them. CDR3 length: 13 residues. The CDR3 coding sequence is TGTGCCAGCAGTTTACTGGGTACAGATACGCAGTATTTT. The encoded protein is CASSLLGTDTQYF.

This sequence joins TRBV10-2 and TRBJ2-5, with 7 positions matching TRBD2. The trim removed 4 bases at V and 5 bases at J, leaving 10 bases unmatched. Germline lookup yields CDR1 WSHSY and CDR2 SAAADI. This CDR3 has 15 residues. CDR3 amino acids: CASSVSMTSRETQYF. The CDR3 nucleotides are TGCGCCAGCAGTGTTTCCATGACTAGCAGGGAGACCCAGTACTTC.

The chain is built from TRBV6-2 or TRBV6-3 and TRBJ2-7; perhaps TRBD2 as D (6 bases). With 5 bases removed from V and 3 bases from J, the gap between germline ends came to 14 bases. The V gene's germline CDR1 is MNHEY and CDR2 SVGEGT. The CDR3 is made up of 14 amino acids. CDR3 sequence: CASSPPGVHYEQYF. DNA for the CDR3: TGTGCCAGCAGTCCCCCGGGGGTGCACTACGAGCAGTACTTC.

The CDR3 DNA reads TGTGCCAGCAGCTTAGTTAGGGGACAGGGTAATTGGTACGAGCAGTACTTC. Its protein is CASSLVRGQGNWYEQYF. The chain is built from TRBV7-9 and TRBJ2-7; 9 positions match TRBD1. This CDR3 comprises 17 residues. After removal of 1 base from V and 4 bases from J, the junction contained 11 bases not matched to a gene. Germline V CDR1 and CDR2: SEHNR, FQNEAQ (reference sequence). The complete variable domain, with remaining parts taken from reference TRBV7-9 and TRBJ2-7, reads DTGVSQNPRHKITKRGQNVTFRCDPISEHNRLYWYRQTLGQGPEFLTYFQNEAQLEKSRLLSDRFSAERPKGSFSTLEIQRTEQGDSAMYLCASSLVRGQGNWYEQYFGPGTRLTVT.

The chain employs TRBV4-3 and TRBJ2-2; D ambiguous. The germline V gene has CDR1 LGHNA and CDR2 YSLEER. The V gene lost 1 base and the J gene lost 7 bases, with 10 bases spanning the gap. The CDR3 length is 14 residues. The CDR3 protein is CASSQGATVGELFF. As DNA, the CDR3 is TGCGCCAGCAGCCAAGGAGCTACGGTCGGGGAGCTGTTTTTT.

J is TRBJ1-2 and V is TRBV7-9; D gene ambiguous. The CDR3 extends over 13 amino acids. Germline lookup yields CDR1 SEHNR and CDR2 FQNEAQ (reference sequence). Trimming removed 7 bases from V and 5 bases from J, with 14 bases in between. The CDR3 DNA follows: TGTGCCAGCACCCCAGTCCAGGAGTATGGCTACACCTTC. As protein: CASTPVQEYGYTF. Variable domain in full (rest from reference TRBV7-9 and TRBJ1-2): DTGVSQNPRHKITKRGQNVTFRCDPISEHNRLYWYRQTLGQGPEFLTYFQNEAQLEKSRLLSDRFSAERPKGSFSTLEIQRTEQGDSAMYLCASTPVQEYGYTFGSGTRLTVV.

This clone has just a few counts. The rearrangement uses TRBV4-1 and TRBJ1-3; D remains ambiguous. Trimming removed 4 bases at V and 6 bases at J, with 7 bases between. This CDR3 spans 12 amino acids. Germline V CDR1 and CDR2: MGHRA, YSYEKL. Here the CDR3 reads CASSPRENTIYF. CDR3 sequence (DNA): TGCGCCAGCAGCCCACGTGAAAACACCATATATTTT.

CDR3 sequence reads: CATSREKGFNEKLFF. CDR3 in DNA: TGTGCCACCAGCAGAGAGAAGGGGTTTAATGAAAAACTGTTTTTT. The chain links TRBV15 to TRBJ1-4; D is perhaps TRBD1 (5 bases). CDR3 length: 15 amino acids. The V gene's germline CDR1 is LNHNV and CDR2 YYDKDF (reference sequence). V was clipped by 0 bases and J by 4 bases, with 9 bases between them.

V usage is TRBV6-2 or TRBV6-3 and J usage is TRBJ2-7, with D perhaps TRBD2 (6 bases). CDR1 and CDR2 from the germline V gene are MNHEY and SVGEGT. The CDR3 has 16 residues. V lost 0 bases and J 2 bases, leaving 14 bases between the germline ends. CDR3 loop: CASSYSTSTTAYEQYF. The CDR3 DNA sequence: TGTGCCAGCAGTTACTCGACTAGTACCACGGCCTACGAGCAGTACTTC.

The chain recombines TRBV5-6 with TRBJ2-1; D not certain. This CDR3 contains 14 residues. The V end was cut by 4 bases, the J end by 5 bases, with 13 bases between. Per the germline V gene, CDR1 is SGHDT and CDR2 is YYEEEE. CDR3: CASSPRLTDNEQFF. The CDR3 region has the DNA TGTGCCAGCAGCCCAAGACTGACCGACAATGAGCAGTTCTTC.

This clone was found once. The genes are TRBV10-2 and TRBJ1-5, with TRBD1 identical over 8 bases. Germline CDR1 reads WSHSY; CDR2 reads SAAADI. The CDR3 runs 14 residues. V was pared by 6 bases and J by 3 bases, with 4 bases of the junction left unmatched. CDR3 nucleotides: TGCGCCAGCAGGGGGACAGGACCCAATCAGCCCCAGCATTTT. Protein: CASRGTGPNQPQHF.

V gene TRBV9 combines with J gene TRBJ2-1, with TRBD2 matching 15 bases. V lost 4 bases and J lost 15; bases outside the gene matches: 5. The CDR3 contains 13 residues. The germline V gene has CDR1 SGDLS and CDR2 YYNGEE. CDR3 protein: CASSLGLAGGVFF. The CDR3 DNA is TGTGCCAGCAGCCTCGGACTAGCGGGAGGGGTGTTCTTC.

This chain links TRBV2 with TRBJ1-5; D not resolved. Trimming left V 11 bases short and J 3 bases short, with 14 bases between. The CDR3 loop spans 13 amino acids. Germline loops: CDR1 SNHLY, CDR2 FYNNEI. The CDR3: CAAAPTFNQPQHF. CDR3 nucleotides: TGTGCCGCCGCCCCTACCTTCAATCAGCCCCAGCATTTT. Together with reference TRBV2 and TRBJ1-5, the CDR3 gives the full variable domain: EPEVTQTPSHQVTQMGQEVILRCVPISNHLYFYWYRQILGQKVEFLVSFYNNEISEKSEIFDDQFSVERPDGSNFTLKIRSTKLEDSAMYFCAAAPTFNQPQHFGDGTRLSIL.

The V call is TRBV2, the J call TRBJ1-5, with D possibly being TRBD1 (5 bases). V was clipped by 4 bases and J by 7 bases, with 17 bases between them. This CDR3 has 15 residues. CDR1 and CDR2 (germline): SNHLY, FYNNEI. The CDR3 region is CASSGFRGVEQPQHF. As DNA, the CDR3 is TGTGCCAGCAGTGGATTCAGAGGGGTAGAGCAGCCCCAGCATTTT.

The V call is TRBV29-1, the J call TRBJ2-7; D is ambiguous. V was pared by 3 bases and J by 5 bases, with 8 bases between. The CDR3 covers 11 residues. Germline V gene lookup returns CDR1 SQVTM and CDR2 ANQGSEA. The CDR3 loop reads CSVDKGHEQYF. CDR3 bases: TGCAGCGTTGACAAAGGCCACGAGCAGTACTTC.